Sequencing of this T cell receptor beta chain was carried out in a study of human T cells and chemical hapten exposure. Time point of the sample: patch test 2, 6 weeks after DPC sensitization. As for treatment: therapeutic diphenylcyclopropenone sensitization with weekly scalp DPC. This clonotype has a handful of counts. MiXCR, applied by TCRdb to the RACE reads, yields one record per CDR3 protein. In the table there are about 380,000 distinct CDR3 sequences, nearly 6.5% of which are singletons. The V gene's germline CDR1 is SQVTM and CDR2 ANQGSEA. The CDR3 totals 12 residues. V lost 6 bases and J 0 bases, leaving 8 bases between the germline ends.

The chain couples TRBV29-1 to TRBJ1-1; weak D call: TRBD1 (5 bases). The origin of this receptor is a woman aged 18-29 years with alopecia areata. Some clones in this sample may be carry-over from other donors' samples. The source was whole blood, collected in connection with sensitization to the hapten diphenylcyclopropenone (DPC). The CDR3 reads CSVKGMNTEAFF. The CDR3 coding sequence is TGCAGCGTCAAGGGGATGAACACTGAAGCTTTCTTT.